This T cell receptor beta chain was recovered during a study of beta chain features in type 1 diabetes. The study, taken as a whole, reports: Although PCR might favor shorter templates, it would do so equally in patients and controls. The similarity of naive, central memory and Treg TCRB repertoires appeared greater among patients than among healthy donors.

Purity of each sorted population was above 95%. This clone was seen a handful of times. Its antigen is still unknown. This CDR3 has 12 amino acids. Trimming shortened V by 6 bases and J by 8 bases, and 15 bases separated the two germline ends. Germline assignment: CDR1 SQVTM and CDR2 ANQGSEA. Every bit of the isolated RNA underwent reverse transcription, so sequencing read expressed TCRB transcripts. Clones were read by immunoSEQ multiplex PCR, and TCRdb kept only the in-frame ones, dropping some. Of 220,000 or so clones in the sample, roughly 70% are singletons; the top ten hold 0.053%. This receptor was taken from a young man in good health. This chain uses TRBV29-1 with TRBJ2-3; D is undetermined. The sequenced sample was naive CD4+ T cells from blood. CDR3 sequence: CSVAPSSATQYF. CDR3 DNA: TGCAGCGTGGCTCCATCCTCGGCTACGCAGTATTTT.